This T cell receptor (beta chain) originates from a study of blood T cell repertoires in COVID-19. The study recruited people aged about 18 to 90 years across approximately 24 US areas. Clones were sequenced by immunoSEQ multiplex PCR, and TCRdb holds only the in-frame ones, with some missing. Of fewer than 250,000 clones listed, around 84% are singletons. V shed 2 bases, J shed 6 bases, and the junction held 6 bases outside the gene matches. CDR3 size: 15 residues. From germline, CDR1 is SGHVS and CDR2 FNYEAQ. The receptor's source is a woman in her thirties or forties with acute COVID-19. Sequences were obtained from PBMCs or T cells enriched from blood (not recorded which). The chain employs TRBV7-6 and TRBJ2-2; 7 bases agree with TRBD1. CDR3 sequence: CASSLISQGAGELFF. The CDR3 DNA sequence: TGTGCCAGCAGCTTAATCAGTCAGGGGGCCGGGGAGCTGTTTTTT.